This T cell receptor beta chain was obtained from a study of OX40 agonist ivuxolimab in advanced cancers. Overall study context: In this trial design, patients received ivuxolimab intravenously at 0.01 to 10 mg/kg every 2 weeks. Patients undergoing dose escalation presented with hepatocellular carcinoma, melanoma, renal cell or head and neck cancer. A male proportion of 82.7% was recorded, with mean age about 60 years and range roughly 23 to 79.

Between the trimmed V and J ends, which lost 4 bases and 1 base, there was a span of 19 bases. The germline V gene has CDR1 SGHVS and CDR2 FNYEAQ. This CDR3 has 17 residues. Study-level results: Expanded clones tended on average to be more numerous among CD8+ T cells than CD4+.

Of note for this clone: Its antigen remains unidentified.

Repertoires were generated with immunoSEQ multiplex PCR, while TCRdb's copy carries only in-frame clones and drops some. Here the sample spans around 80,000 clones, approximately 91% being singletons. The origin of this receptor is an adult with an advanced solid tumor such as melanoma, head and neck, liver or kidney cancer. The source material was CD4+ or CD8+ T cells sorted from blood, sampled in a trial of the OX40 agonist ivuxolimab. The V call is TRBV7-6, the J call TRBJ1-1; D not resolved. CDR3 nucleotide sequence: TGTGCCAGCAGCTCTACCCTTCTGACATTGTGGAACACTGAAGCTTTCTTT. Residues: CASSSTLLTLWNTEAFF.